The 8 T cell receptor beta chains below come from one sample, sequenced in a study of blood T cell repertoires in COVID-19. Data came from immunoSEQ multiplex PCR; TCRdb stores just in-frame clones and leaves some out. Of more than 250,000 clones detected, about nine tenths appear once; the ten largest clones hold 1%. The source material was peripheral blood. These receptors all stem from a man aged 45-65 years with active or convalescent COVID-19.

The genes are TRBV25-1 and TRBJ1-1; weak D call: TRBD1 (5 bases). CDR3 length: 16 residues. Trimming stripped 5 bases from V and 4 bases from J, with 20 bases between. Germline-derived CDR1 and CDR2 are MGHDK and SYGVNS. The CDR3 sequence: CASSPTALVVGTEAFF. The CDR3 DNA follows: TGTGCCAGCAGTCCGACAGCCCTAGTAGTGGGCACTGAAGCTTTCTTT.

The chain joins TRBV6-2 or TRBV6-3 to TRBJ2-7; TRBD2 might be the D (6 bases). The CDR3 extends over 15 amino acids. The germline V gene encodes CDR1 MNHEY and CDR2 SVGEGT. The ends were cut back, 5 bases at V and 3 bases at J, with 17 bases in the middle. DNA for the CDR3: TGTGCCAGCAGTACCCCGGGAGCGGGTATCTACGAGCAGTACTTC. It specifies CASSTPGAGIYEQYF.

The gene calls are TRBV30 and TRBJ2-3; maybe TRBD1 (6 bases). The CDR3 consists of 16 residues. The germline V and J ends were trimmed by 4 bases and 8 bases, with 25 bases remaining between them. Germline assignment: CDR1 GTSNPN and CDR2 SVGIG (reference sequence). As DNA, the CDR3 is TGTGCCTGGAACCGACCAGGGGTACGAGCGTCAGGTACGCAGTATTTT. Translating gives CAWNRPGVRASGTQYF. The full variable domain, in which reference TRBV30 and TRBJ2-3 provide the parts outside the CDR3, is SQTIHQWPATLVQPVGSPLSLECTVEGTSNPNLYWYRQAAGRGLQLLFYSVGIGQISSEVPQNLSASRPQDRQFILSSKKLLLSDSGFYLCAWNRPGVRASGTQYFGPGTRLTVL.

This chain uses TRBV21-1 with TRBJ2-7; TRBD1 is taken as the D call from the table, unchecked against the DNA. TRBV21-1 is termed a pseudogene. The CDR3 totals 16 residues. CDR3 coding DNA: TGTGCCAGCAGCAAGACAGACCTACCGCTTTCCTACGAGCAGTACTTC. Translation gives CASSKTDLPLSYEQYF.

The genes are TRBV15 and TRBJ1-1; D ambiguous. CDR3 length equals 16 residues. CDR1 is LNHNV and CDR2 is YYDKDF in the germline V gene (reference sequence). V lost 4 bases and J lost 1, with 16 bases in between. CDR3 sequence: CATSKYRRQENTEAFF. CDR3 coding DNA: TGTGCCACCAGCAAATACCGGCGTCAGGAGAACACTGAAGCTTTCTTT.

This rearrangement joins TRBV5-4 to TRBJ2-6; D is unresolved. The CDR3 has 15 amino acids. Trimming removed 4 bases at V and 0 bases at J, with 8 bases between. Germline assignment: CDR1 SGHNT and CDR2 YYREEE (reference sequence). The chain's CDR3 is CASSPVFSGANVLTF. CDR3 nucleotide sequence: TGTGCCAGCAGCCCAGTTTTCTCTGGGGCCAACGTCCTGACTTTC.

The chain combines TRBV27 with TRBJ2-2; 9 bases fit TRBD2. The ends lost 3 bases at V and 2 bases at J; junction bases unmatched: 7. The length of the CDR3 is 17 residues. Germline-derived CDR1 and CDR2 are MNHEY and SMNVEV (reference sequence). CDR3 in amino acids: CASSFGAGGLNTGELFF. In nucleotides, the CDR3 is TGTGCCAGCAGTTTCGGGGCGGGGGGGCTCAACACCGGGGAGCTGTTTTTT.

The chain carries TRBV21-1 and TRBJ1-2; the D call in the table, TRBD1, was not verified against the DNA. TRBV21-1 is a recognized pseudogene. This CDR3 has 18 amino acids. The CDR3 spells CASSKARDRVELNYGYTF. The DNA of the CDR3 is TGTGCCAGCAGCAAAGCTAGGGACAGGGTCGAACTTAACTATGGCTACACCTTC.